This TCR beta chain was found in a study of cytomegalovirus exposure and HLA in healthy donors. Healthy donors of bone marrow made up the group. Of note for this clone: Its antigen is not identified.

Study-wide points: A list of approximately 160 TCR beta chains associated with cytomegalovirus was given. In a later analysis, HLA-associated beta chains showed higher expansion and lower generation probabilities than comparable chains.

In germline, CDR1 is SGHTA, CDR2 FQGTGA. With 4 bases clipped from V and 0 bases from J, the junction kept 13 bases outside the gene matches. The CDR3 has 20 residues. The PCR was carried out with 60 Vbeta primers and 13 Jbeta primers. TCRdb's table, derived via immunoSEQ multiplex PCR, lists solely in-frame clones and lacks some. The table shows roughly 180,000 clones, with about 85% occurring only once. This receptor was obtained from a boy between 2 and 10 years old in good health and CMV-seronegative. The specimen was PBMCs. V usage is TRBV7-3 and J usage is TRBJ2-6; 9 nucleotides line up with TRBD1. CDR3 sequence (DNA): TGTGCCAGCAGCTCCAGTCCCGGGACAGGGTTTGGCTCTGGGGCCAACGTCCTGACTTTC. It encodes CASSSSPGTGFGSGANVLTF.